The clone carrying this T cell receptor (beta chain) was recorded once. Its matching antigen is unknown. The data were obtained in a study of OX40 agonist ivuxolimab in advanced cancers. About the research overall: Subjects had a mean age of around 60 years, with a range of roughly 20 to 80; around 80% were male. Overall study findings and caveats: Normalized T-cell clonal expansion was also low in a subset of nonresponders. Averaging showed that CD8+ T cells had more expanded clones than CD4+ did.

The repertoire was sequenced with immunoSEQ multiplex PCR; TCRdb's copy has only in-frame clones and lacks some. Counted here are around 68,000 clones, approximately 90% occurring once; the ten biggest clones make up under 3.5%. The clonotype comes from an adult with an advanced solid tumor such as melanoma, head and neck, liver or kidney cancer. Material: CD4+ or CD8+ T cells sorted from blood, obtained in a trial of the OX40 agonist ivuxolimab.

CDR3 sequence: CASSSVAVNQPQHF. The CDR3 DNA is TGTGCCAGCAGTTCAGTTGCGGTAAATCAGCCCCAGCATTTT. The V and J genes are TRBV28 and TRBJ1-5; no clear D gene. The ends were cut back, 4 bases at V and 4 bases at J, with 11 bases in the middle. In germline, CDR1 is MDHEN, CDR2 SYDVKM. This CDR3 has 14 amino acids. Complete variable domain (other parts from reference TRBV28 and TRBJ1-5): DVKVTQSSRYLVKRTGEKVFLECVQDMDHENMFWYRQDPGLGLRLIYFSYDVKMKEKGDIPEGYSVSREKKERFSLILESASTNQTSMYLCASSSVAVNQPQHFGDGTRLSIL.